The text below deals with one T cell receptor beta chain. The germline V gene has CDR1 LGHNA and CDR2 YSLEER. Losses at the gene ends were 1 base for V and 2 bases for J; bases not matched to a gene: 2. This CDR3 region has 15 residues. The data belong to a study of cytomegalovirus exposure and HLA in healthy donors. Study-level background: Samples from HLA-typed donors yielded about 85 million unique TCRs in an early data release.

It was with 60 Vbeta and 13 Jbeta primers that the PCR ran. Original data processing: A later analysis counted approximately 80 million unique TCR beta chains, around 10 million shared. The method was immunoSEQ multiplex PCR; TCRdb's version includes in-frame clones alone and lacks a portion of them. The V and J calls and clone size were taken over from that table, and D and trimming were inferred from the DNA. The data show approximately 210,000 clones, about three quarters seen once. The source of this sequence is a male donor in good health and CMV-seronegative. The specimen was PBMCs. This chain joins TRBV4-3 and TRBJ2-7; 10 bases map to TRBD1. This chain's CDR3 is CASSQGGQGAYEQYF. As DNA, the CDR3 is TGCGCCAGCAGCCAAGGTGGACAGGGGGCCTACGAGCAGTACTTC.